The 12 T cell receptor beta chains given below trace back to one sample, sequenced in a study of cytomegalovirus exposure and HLA in healthy donors. Primers: 60 Vbeta forward and 13 Jbeta reverse. Libraries were prepared by immunoSEQ multiplex PCR; TCRdb keeps only in-frame clonotypes and omits some of them. The repertoire holds 100,000 to 150,000 clones, about 70% seen once, with over 2% in the top ten. Sequenced: PBMCs. These receptors were collected from a woman aged 40 to 50 in good health and CMV-seropositive.

The chain combines TRBV28 with TRBJ1-5; the match to TRBD1 covers 8 bases. The V and J ends lost 7 bases and 8 bases, in that order; junction bases with no gene match: 13. The CDR3 consists of 15 residues. The germline gives CDR1 MDHEN, CDR2 SYDVKM. The CDR3 DNA reads TGTGCCAGCACCATTAAGCGAGACAGGGGAGAGCCCCAGCATTTT. It yields the protein CASTIKRDRGEPQHF.

This chain uses TRBV5-1 with TRBJ2-1, with 7 bases matching TRBD2. The CDR3 length is 15 residues. Per germline, CDR1 SGHRS and CDR2 YFSETQ. The junction had 14 bases not matched to a gene; V was cut back by 5 bases and J by 9 bases. The CDR3 reads CASSREVHSGSEQFF. In DNA form, the CDR3 reads TGCGCCAGCAGTCGGGAGGTCCATTCAGGATCTGAGCAGTTCTTC.

The rearrangement links TRBV7-2 to TRBJ1-2, with 8 bases lining up with TRBD1. The V gene's germline CDR1 is SGHTA and CDR2 FQGNSA. V lost 2 bases, J lost 8 bases, and 22 bases stayed unmatched. This CDR3 region has 19 residues. Written as DNA, the CDR3 is TGTGCCAGCAGCTTATTTCGTTTTGCAGGGGGCGCTGGGAGGGGAGGCTACACCTTC. As protein: CASSLFRFAGGAGRGGYTF.

The chain carries TRBV5-4 and TRBJ1-2; 7 positions agree with TRBD1. Looked up from germline, CDR1 is SGHNT and CDR2 is YYREEE (reference sequence). This CDR3 is 16 amino acids long. Trimming at V came to 5 bases and at J to 0 bases, leaving 10 bases not matched to a gene. CDR3 amino acids: CASRQTGTPPNYGYTF. The CDR3 DNA reads TGTGCCAGCAGGCAGACAGGGACCCCGCCTAACTATGGCTACACCTTC.

The count of this clone is one. This chain joins TRBV4-1 and TRBJ1-6; D is uncertain. Trimming took 1 base from V and 7 from J, leaving 8 bases between them. Germline V gene sequence: CDR1 MGHRA, CDR2 YSYEKL. This CDR3 is built from 14 residues. This chain's CDR3 is CASSQVGRNSPLHF. The CDR3 nucleotides are TGCGCCAGCAGCCAAGTGGGCAGGAATTCACCCCTCCACTTT.

This clone was observed once. The CDR3 here is CASSYRDSPRTQYF. Here the CDR3 DNA reads TGTGCCAGCAGCTACCGGGACTCACCACGTACGCAGTATTTT. The rearrangement links TRBV7-2 to TRBJ2-3, with D possibly being TRBD2 (6 bases). V gave up 4 bases and J gave up 8 bases, with 16 bases separating them. The CDR3 runs to 14 residues. The germline V gene has CDR1 SGHTA and CDR2 FQGNSA.

The chain carries TRBV7-2 and TRBJ2-7; perhaps TRBD1 as D (6 bases). Trimming left V 3 bases short and J 3 bases short, with 12 bases between. The CDR3 is 14 residues long. The V gene's germline CDR1 is SGHTA and CDR2 FQGNSA. As DNA, the CDR3 is TGTGCCAGCAGCTTTCAACAGGGTGTCTACGAGCAGTACTTC. Its protein product is CASSFQQGVYEQYF.

This chain uses TRBV7-2 with TRBJ2-5; 12 bases are a match to TRBD1. The CDR3 runs to 16 residues. CDR1 and CDR2 from the germline V gene are SGHTA and FQGNSA. The V and J ends lost 5 bases and 1 base, in that order; junction bases with no gene match: 5. CDR3 nucleotides: TGTGCCAGCAGCCTCGGGACAGGGGGCTCCCAAGAGACCCAGTACTTC. Translated, it gives CASSLGTGGSQETQYF.

The chain combines TRBV5-1 with TRBJ2-2; the match to TRBD2 covers 13 bases. The length of the CDR3 is 15 residues. V dropped 4 bases and J dropped 7; count of bases not matched to a gene: 4. The germline CDR1 and CDR2 sequences are SGHRS and YFSETQ. In DNA, the CDR3 is TGCGCCAGCAGCAGGACTAGCGGGAGCGGCGGGGAGCTGTTTTTT. It translates to CASSRTSGSGGELFF.

The rearrangement links TRBV29-1 to TRBJ1-1; 8 positions match TRBD1. The V and J ends lost 6 bases and 2 bases, in that order; junction bases with no gene match: 5. This CDR3 is 13 amino acids long. Germline V gene data show CDR1 as SQVTM and CDR2 as ANQGSEA. The CDR3: CSVYRGINTEAFF. CDR3 DNA: TGCAGCGTCTACAGGGGGATAAACACTGAAGCTTTCTTT.

The gene calls are TRBV7-2 and TRBJ1-1; 10 nucleotides match TRBD1. The germline V gene has CDR1 SGHTA and CDR2 FQGNSA. The trim removed 5 bases at V and 1 base at J, leaving 7 bases unmatched. The length of the CDR3 is 16 residues. In DNA form, the CDR3 reads TGTGCCAGCAGCCCCCGGACAGGGGGAGGGAACACTGAAGCTTTCTTT. Residues: CASSPRTGGGNTEAFF. The complete variable domain, with remaining parts taken from reference TRBV7-2 and TRBJ1-1, reads GAGVSQSPSNKVTEKGKDVELRCDPISGHTALYWYRQSLGQGLEFLIYFQGNSAPDKSGLPSDRFSAERTGGSVSTLTIQRTQQEDSAVYLCASSPRTGGGNTEAFFGQGTRLTVV.

The chain's CDR3 is CASRLGEASTDTQYF. The DNA for the CDR3 is TGTGCCAGCAGGCTTGGAGAGGCTAGCACAGATACGCAGTATTTT. The chain couples TRBV7-8 to TRBJ2-3, with D uncertain. The CDR3 is made up of 15 amino acids. With 6 bases removed from V and 0 bases from J, the gap between germline ends came to 13 bases. In germline, CDR1 is SGHVS, CDR2 FQNEAQ.